The clone carrying this T cell receptor (beta chain) was observed at least ten times. What it binds is not known. The sample originates from a study of T cells in Graves' hyperthyroidism and ophthalmopathy. Overall study context: Any treatment followed the collection of peripheral blood at initial diagnosis.

The CDR3 is made up of 16 amino acids. The V segment lost 2 bases and the J segment 7 bases; nucleotides outside the gene matches: 12. Patients were excluded because of uncontrolled infection, other autoimmune disease, pregnancy or lactation. There were TCR beta CDR3 regions amplified from RNA transcripts. The HTBI set primed first-round TCR CDR3 RT-PCR. TCRdb recomputed calls from the multiplex PCR reads with MiXCR, one row per CDR3 protein. The table lists about 580,000 distinct CDR3 sequences, 14% of them singletons, with almost 6% in the top ten. Whole-study findings and limits: Ophthalmopathy was told apart from stable hyperthyroidism by a 13 V-J model.

This TCR came from a woman younger than 45 with Graves' hyperthyroidism that later progressed to Graves' ophthalmopathy. Sequencing was carried out using blood. The chain recombines TRBV12-3 or TRBV12-4 with TRBJ2-7; TRBD1 matches at 9 bases. In nucleotides, the CDR3 is TGTGCCAGCAGTTTACCCCCGGGACAGGGAGGGAGGGAGCAGTACTTC. Translation gives CASSLPPGQGGREQYF.